The next 15 T cell receptor beta chains were all read from a single sample in a study of T cells after yellow fever vaccination. TCRdb independently ran MiXCR on the 5' RACE reads; one entry per CDR3 protein. This sample has just under 600,000 distinct CDR3 sequences, with about 13% found just once. The source was PBMCs, collected on the day of the yellow fever booster vaccination. All receptors come from a man aged 30 to 39 who received the YFV17D yellow fever vaccine.

This clonotype was counted many times. The V and J genes are TRBV2 and TRBJ2-3; 10 bases are a match to TRBD2. Germline values: CDR1 SNHLY, CDR2 FYNNEI. This CDR3 is built from 16 residues. The trim removed 6 bases at V and 3 bases at J, leaving 9 bases unmatched. Here the CDR3 reads CASSRLAGVRTDTQYF. The CDR3 DNA reads as TGTGCCAGCAGCCGGCTAGCGGGAGTAAGGACAGATACGCAGTATTTT.

The chain recombines TRBV15 with TRBJ1-4; TRBD1 matches 7 bases. The CDR3 has 15 amino acids. Germline V gives CDR1 LNHNV, CDR2 YYDKDF (reference sequence). The V and J ends lost 4 bases and 3 bases, in that order; junction bases with no gene match: 5. CDR3 in DNA: TGTGCCACCAGCAACCTCAGGGGGTCTAATGAAAAACTGTTTTTT. Protein: CATSNLRGSNEKLFF.

V usage is TRBV5-4 and J usage is TRBJ2-5; 7 bases are shared with TRBD1. Germline V gene lookup returns CDR1 SGHNT and CDR2 YYREEE (reference sequence). The CDR3 is 14 residues long. V lost 4 bases and J lost 3; bases outside the gene matches: 6. The CDR3 loop reads CASSPGTAKETQYF. The CDR3 DNA reads as TGTGCCAGCAGCCCCGGGACAGCGAAAGAGACCCAGTACTTC. The whole variable domain, filled in from reference TRBV5-4 and TRBJ2-5, reads ETGVTQSPTHLIKTRGQQVTLRCSSQSGHNTVSWYQQALGQGPQFIFQYYREEENGRGNFPPRFSGLQFPNYSSELNVNALELDDSALYLCASSPGTAKETQYFGPGTRLLVL.

This clonotype was picked up a small number of times. The V gene is TRBV10-3, the J gene TRBJ2-1, with 11 bases aligning to TRBD2. Germline V CDR1 and CDR2: ENHRY, SYGVKD. The J segment lost 7 bases and the V segment lost 6 bases, leaving 8 bases of the junction unmatched. The CDR3 sequence is 15 residues long. The CDR3 region is CAIRDKTSGKNEQFF. CDR3 sequence (DNA): TGTGCCATCAGAGACAAGACTAGCGGGAAGAATGAGCAGTTCTTC.

The chain joins TRBV20-1 to TRBJ2-5, with TRBD2 matching 9 bases. The germline gives CDR1 DFQATT, CDR2 SNEGSKA (reference sequence). CDR3 length: 16 amino acids. The V gene end was trimmed by 1 base and the J gene end by 2 bases; junction bases not matched to a gene: 8. CDR3: CSARAGWGLAQETQYF. CDR3 DNA sequence: TGCAGTGCTAGAGCTGGATGGGGACTAGCACAAGAGACCCAGTACTTC.

This clonotype turned up a few times. This chain links TRBV5-1 with TRBJ2-5, with 9 bases matching TRBD2. Looked up from germline, CDR1 is SGHRS and CDR2 is YFSETQ. This CDR3 comprises 16 residues. Unmatched junction bases numbered 9, after V lost 2 bases and J lost 4 bases. The CDR3 is CASSFSPSGTPETQYF. Here the CDR3 DNA reads TGCGCCAGCAGCTTTTCGCCTAGCGGGACCCCAGAGACCCAGTACTTC.

The rearrangement uses TRBV12-3 or TRBV12-4 and TRBJ2-5, with TRBD2 as a possible D gene (6 bases). The V end was cut by 5 bases, the J end by 4 bases, with 14 bases between. The length of the CDR3 is 14 residues. The chain's CDR3 is CASSPWEERETQYF. Here the CDR3 DNA reads TGTGCCAGCAGTCCGTGGGAGGAAAGAGAGACCCAGTACTTC.

This clonotype was seen only a few times. This sequence joins TRBV21-1 and TRBJ2-1; TRBD2, the D gene given by the table, was not confirmed from the DNA. TRBV21-1 counts as a pseudogene. CDR3 length: 16 amino acids. CDR3 in DNA: TGTGCCAGCAGCAAACTAGGGCTAGCGACCTACAATGAGCAGTTCTTC. This sequence encodes CASSKLGLATYNEQFF.

The rearrangement joins TRBV5-1 to TRBJ1-1; D gene unclear. CDR1 and CDR2 (germline): SGHRS, YFSETQ. V was trimmed by 3 bases and J by 4 bases, leaving 13 bases between them. The CDR3 totals 14 residues. The CDR3, as DNA: TGCGCCAGCAGCTGGATCGATTGGGGCACTGAAGCTTTCTTT. Residues: CASSWIDWGTEAFF.

In this sample, this clonotype turned up a few times. The chain joins TRBV12-3 or TRBV12-4 to TRBJ2-3; the D gene could be TRBD1 or TRBD2 (5 bases each). V was shortened by 6 bases and J by 3 bases, with 13 bases between the two germline ends. CDR3 size: 14 residues. CDR3 DNA: TGTGCCAGCAGGAGGGGCAGGAAGACAGATACGCAGTATTTT. Translating it yields CASRRGRKTDTQYF.

This clonotype has only a few counts. The junction and the germline gene differ at one end; a read error may be behind it. The rearrangement joins TRBV6-1 to TRBJ2-2; 7 bases map to TRBD1. Germline-derived CDR1 and CDR2 are MNHNS and SASEGT. The CDR3 totals 15 residues. For the CDR3, the DNA is TGTGCCAGCAGCCAGGACAGGTCGAAAACCGGGGAGCTGTTTTTT. Protein: CASSQDRSKTGELFF.

This clonotype showed up just a few times. V and J are TRBV12-3 or TRBV12-4 and TRBJ1-1; D is undetermined. CDR3 length equals 12 residues. The V end was cut by 6 bases, the J end by 2 bases, with 7 bases between. The CDR3 region has the DNA TGTGCCAGCAGCCACGATAACACTGAAGCTTTCTTT. Translating gives CASSHDNTEAFF.

This clonotype was counted between two and nine times. This sequence joins TRBV29-1 and TRBJ2-1; 11 bases map to TRBD2. This CDR3 has 17 amino acids. V was clipped by 6 bases and J by 2 bases; unmatched bases: 12. Germline CDR1 and CDR2: SQVTM and ANQGSEA. CDR3 coding DNA: TGCAGCGTCCGACAGGGAGGACTAGCGGGCGCCTACAATGAGCAGTTCTTC. Translation: CSVRQGGLAGAYNEQFF.

This clonotype was observed a few times. The chain uses TRBV29-1 and TRBJ2-1; TRBD1 matches at 7 bases. In germline, CDR1 is SQVTM, CDR2 ANQGSEA. The V and J ends lost 6 bases and 9 bases, in that order; junction bases with no gene match: 8. CDR3 size: 12 residues. The CDR3 loop is CSVGDRRGEQFF. Written as DNA, the CDR3 is TGCAGCGTGGGGGACAGACGGGGTGAGCAGTTCTTC.

This clonotype was seen only once. The chain recombines TRBV5-1 with TRBJ2-1, with 16 bases fitting TRBD2. CDR3 length equals 17 residues. Germline CDR1 and CDR2: SGHRS and YFSETQ. The ends lost 3 bases at V and 7 bases at J; junction bases unmatched: 7. The CDR3 is CASSSGLAGGPENEQFF. The CDR3 bases are TGCGCCAGCAGCTCGGGACTAGCGGGAGGGCCGGAGAATGAGCAGTTCTTC.